Here is one TCR beta chain with its context. The V end was cut by 3 bases, the J end by 6 bases, with 17 bases between. The CDR3 is made up of 15 amino acids. Germline V CDR1 and CDR2: SGHVS, FQNEAQ. These data are taken from a study of shared clonotypes between healthy human individuals. Clones were sequenced by immunoSEQ multiplex PCR, and TCRdb holds only the in-frame ones, with some missing. Of a few million clones listed, about 92% are singletons. The chain couples TRBV7-8 to TRBJ1-2, with a weak D call TRBD1 (5 bases). This receptor was identified in a man aged 18 to 35 in good health. Some clones in this sample may be carry-over from other donors' samples. Sequences were obtained from naive CD4+ T cells from PBMCs. Subset denoted: CD45RA+ positively selected. The CDR3 DNA sequence: TGTGCCAGCAGCTTCGAGCCCGGGACGGGCAATGGCTACACCTTC. Translation gives CASSFEPGTGNGYTF.